Listed below are T cell receptor beta chains from one sample, sequenced in a study of T cell repertoires and HLA-DP antigens. Their cognate antigens are unknown. Sequenced by immunoSEQ multiplex PCR; TCRdb stores in-frame clones only, minus some. The top ten clones hold roughly 1.5% of a sample with about 73,000 clones, around three quarters of them seen once. Sequencing was performed on CD4+ T cells from PBMCs. The origin of the receptors is a man in his fifties or sixties in good health and CMV-seronegative. Both conserved end residues are trimmed from each CDR3.

J gene: TRBJ2-1
V gene: TRBV2
CDR3 protein: ASRVGLAGVNEQF

J gene: TRBJ2-7
V gene: TRBV19
CDR3 protein: ASSIEAGFYEQY

J gene: TRBJ2-2
V gene: TRBV19
CDR3 protein: ASAWRATRNTGELF

J gene: TRBJ1-6
V gene: TRBV2
CDR3 protein: ASSELASRDSPLH

J gene: TRBJ2-5
V gene: TRBV30
CDR3 protein: AWRLVRLGAQETQY

J gene: TRBJ1-1
V gene: TRBV12-5
CDR3 protein: ASGLGVRAEAF

J gene: TRBJ1-1
V gene: TRBV7-3
CDR3 protein: ASSLDRGREAF

J gene: TRBJ2-2
V gene: TRBV5-1
CDR3 protein: ASSSGVTNTGELF

J gene: TRBJ2-7
V gene: TRBV7-2
CDR3 protein: ASSFAGGPYEQY

J gene: TRBJ1-2
V gene: TRBV2
CDR3 protein: ASSEWDRGQGYT

J gene: TRBJ2-5
V gene: TRBV5-1
CDR3 protein: ASSPHQAQETQY

J gene: TRBJ2-2
V gene: TRBV5-8
CDR3 protein: ASSRRGRGYGELF

J gene: TRBJ2-1
V gene: TRBV5-1
CDR3 protein: ASSHPGLAGDNEQF

J gene: TRBJ2-1
V gene: TRBV15
CDR3 protein: ATSRGGMPAKYNEQF

J gene: TRBJ1-2
V gene: TRBV25-1
CDR3 protein: ASSDWGGYT

J gene: TRBJ1-6
V gene: TRBV28
CDR3 protein: ASSSLSGVSPLH

J gene: TRBJ1-6
V gene: TRBV25-1
CDR3 protein: ASSGGLGNSPLH

J gene: TRBJ1-2
V gene: TRBV7-2
CDR3 protein: ASSSFLGGSGYT

J gene: TRBJ2-4
V gene: TRBV5-6
CDR3 protein: ASSVGSGRGNIQY

J gene: TRBJ1-1
V gene: TRBV7-9
CDR3 protein: ASSLARAREIGNTEAF

J gene: TRBJ2-1
V gene: TRBV9
CDR3 protein: ASSGRLAGVGTYNEQF

J gene: TRBJ1-1
V gene: TRBV11-2
CDR3 protein: ASSLEQNTEAF

J gene: TRBJ1-1
V gene: TRBV6-1
CDR3 protein: ASRRTGMSEAF

J gene: TRBJ2-2
V gene: TRBV4-3
CDR3 protein: ASSQDLAGGPGELF

J gene: TRBJ1-6
V gene: TRBV5-4
CDR3 protein: ASSSLQGLLKNSPLH

J gene: TRBJ1-5
V gene: TRBV27
CDR3 protein: ASSLRPRGNQPQH

J gene: TRBJ1-3
V gene: TRBV29-1
CDR3 protein: SATGDSGNTIY

J gene: TRBJ1-2
V gene: TRBV6-1
CDR3 protein: ASSAAGYGYT

J gene: TRBJ1-6
V gene: TRBV7-2
CDR3 protein: ASSPVHNSPLH

J gene: TRBJ1-5
V gene: TRBV7-6
CDR3 protein: ASSSDTGFGQPQH

J gene: TRBJ1-2
V gene: TRBV5-5
CDR3 protein: ASSPGVGGYT

J gene: TRBJ2-7
V gene: TRBV2
CDR3 protein: ASGRGYEQY

J gene: TRBJ2-1
V gene: TRBV9
CDR3 protein: ASSVAESQEQF

J gene: TRBJ2-5
V gene: TRBV15
CDR3 protein: ATSPPAMRGQETQY

J gene: TRBJ2-7
V gene: TRBV5-1
CDR3 protein: ASSLNLGERSSYEQY

J gene: TRBJ2-5
V gene: TRBV6-6
CDR3 protein: ASSPPRGSYQETQY

J gene: TRBJ1-1
V gene: TRBV6-6
CDR3 protein: ASSLGTTPEAF

J gene: TRBJ2-5
V gene: TRBV4-3
CDR3 protein: ASSRGGYVGGETQY

J gene: TRBJ1-3
V gene: TRBV4-3
CDR3 protein: ASSRDLGGGNTIY

J gene: TRBJ1-1
V gene: TRBV4-3
CDR3 protein: ASSQDHRDSEAF

J gene: TRBJ2-5
V gene: TRBV20-1
CDR3 protein: SARDQETQY

J gene: TRBJ2-3
V gene: TRBV7-2
CDR3 protein: ASSLSVIPDTQY

J gene: TRBJ2-1
V gene: TRBV7-9
CDR3 protein: ASSAVAGGGYNEQF

J gene: TRBJ2-5
V gene: TRBV11-2
CDR3 protein: ASSTRTSGGGETQY

J gene: TRBJ1-2
V gene: TRBV7-2
CDR3 protein: ASSPKAGDYGYT

J gene: TRBJ1-2
V gene: TRBV18
CDR3 protein: ASSPGDEWGGGYT

J gene: TRBJ1-3
V gene: TRBV23-1
CDR3 protein: ASSQSGRAENTIY

J gene: TRBJ2-1
V gene: TRBV7-2
CDR3 protein: ASRHLDSPSYNEQF

J gene: TRBJ2-1
V gene: TRBV28
CDR3 protein: ASSLPGTSGGYNEQF

J gene: TRBJ2-5
V gene: TRBV4-1
CDR3 protein: ASSSRDLGAQY

J gene: TRBJ2-3
V gene: TRBV2
CDR3 protein: ASPATSDTQY